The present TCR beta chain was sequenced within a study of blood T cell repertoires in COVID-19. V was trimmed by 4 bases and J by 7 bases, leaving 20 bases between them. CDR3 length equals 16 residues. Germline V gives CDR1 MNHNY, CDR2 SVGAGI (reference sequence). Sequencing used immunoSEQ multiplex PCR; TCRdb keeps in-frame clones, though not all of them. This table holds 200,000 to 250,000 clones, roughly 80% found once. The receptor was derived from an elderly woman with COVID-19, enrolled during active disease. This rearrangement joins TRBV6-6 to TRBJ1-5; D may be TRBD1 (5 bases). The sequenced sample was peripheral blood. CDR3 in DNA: TGTGCCAGCAGTTGGCCTCCGGGGGTCGTTGGGCAGCCCCAGCATTTT. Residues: CASSWPPGVVGQPQHF.